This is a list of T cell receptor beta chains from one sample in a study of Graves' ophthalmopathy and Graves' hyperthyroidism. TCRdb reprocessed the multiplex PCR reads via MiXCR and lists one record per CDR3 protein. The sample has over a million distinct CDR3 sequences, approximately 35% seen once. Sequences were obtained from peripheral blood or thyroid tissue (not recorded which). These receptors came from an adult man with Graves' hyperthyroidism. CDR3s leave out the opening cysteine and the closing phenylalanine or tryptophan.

CDR3 protein: SASSVTDFQETQY; V gene: TRBV20-1
CDR3 protein: ASSSRQLNTEAF; V gene: TRBV5-1
CDR3 protein: ASSRLPGQGNQPQH; V gene: TRBV16
CDR3 protein: ASRSRRQGGEKLF; V gene: TRBV10-2
CDR3 protein: ASSQTGQVYEQY; V gene: TRBV5-1
CDR3 protein: ASSQQGAPSNYGYT; V gene: TRBV7-9
CDR3 protein: ASSHRPGTVLNTEAF; V gene: TRBV2
CDR3 protein: SAYGTGETYEQY; V gene: TRBV29-1
CDR3 protein: ASSLGPVRNTEAF; V gene: TRBV5-1
CDR3 protein: ASSQPRTGQYEQY; V gene: TRBV7-9
CDR3 protein: ASSHSGLAGPYEQY; V gene: TRBV6-5
CDR3 protein: ASGPSVSYNSPLH; V gene: TRBV12-3/TRBV12-4
CDR3 protein: ASSLIRGAAF; V gene: TRBV7-8
CDR3 protein: AGQGVLGEAF; V gene: TRBV28
CDR3 protein: SASNPDRGVFYEQY; V gene: TRBV20-1
CDR3 protein: ASSYSTQASGYT; V gene: TRBV10-3
CDR3 protein: ASSIGTDLLDEQY; V gene: TRBV19
CDR3 protein: ASSQGMRGANVLT; V gene: TRBV3-1
CDR3 protein: ASTQDVAGGPGELF; V gene: TRBV10-3
CDR3 protein: ASSLNKNTEAF; V gene: TRBV28
CDR3 protein: ASSQMANVLT; V gene: TRBV12-3/TRBV12-4
CDR3 protein: ASSIPAGNNSPLH; V gene: TRBV7-8
CDR3 protein: ASRPNQETQY; V gene: TRBV5-5
CDR3 protein: ASLGNQPQH; V gene: TRBV25-1
CDR3 protein: AIRGQGAGGYT; V gene: TRBV10-3
CDR3 protein: ASSEPDTGTSGYT; V gene: TRBV10-2
CDR3 protein: SVEHSSGELF; V gene: TRBV29-1
CDR3 protein: STLFGDSYEQY; V gene: TRBV20-1
CDR3 protein: ASSLDQYGTDTQY; V gene: TRBV7-2
CDR3 protein: ASSETVGEKLF; V gene: TRBV10-3
CDR3 protein: ASSLISRVSSGNTIY; V gene: TRBV7-3
CDR3 protein: ASSPGGNGYT; V gene: TRBV12-3/TRBV12-4
CDR3 protein: ASSYSGRPSYEQY; V gene: TRBV6-6
CDR3 protein: SAQTPQSETQY; V gene: TRBV20-1
CDR3 protein: ASSAVSSVQETQH; V gene: TRBV6-5
CDR3 protein: ASSLNPSYEQY; V gene: TRBV7-8
CDR3 protein: ASSRRQGNEQY; V gene: TRBV6-2/TRBV6-3
CDR3 protein: ASSRRGGERETQY; V gene: TRBV6-1
CDR3 protein: ATSSFGNNYGYT; V gene: TRBV15
CDR3 protein: AISARDRGETQY; V gene: TRBV10-3
CDR3 protein: ASSLGGQSFYGYT; V gene: TRBV13
CDR3 protein: ASSFYICSGMAETQY; V gene: TRBV7-9
CDR3 protein: SAPETAAWEQY; V gene: TRBV20-1
CDR3 protein: AWDRVTETQY; V gene: TRBV30
CDR3 protein: SAPRLHGKLF; V gene: TRBV20-1
CDR3 protein: SVATGQGAYEQY; V gene: TRBV29-1
CDR3 protein: ASTTMRTETQY; V gene: TRBV2
CDR3 protein: ASSQKWTGYSYEQH; V gene: TRBV5-6
CDR3 protein: ASSEFWGRGQPQH; V gene: TRBV6-5
CDR3 protein: ASSYREGELF; V gene: TRBV9
CDR3 protein: ATRGGQGSPGQPQH; V gene: TRBV6-5
CDR3 protein: ASSTKDRGPGYT; V gene: TRBV13